These T cell receptor beta chains were read from a single sample in a study of naive and memory T cell subsets. A single record per CDR3 protein comes from TCRdb applying MiXCR to the UMI-ligation and nested PCR reads. In the table there are around 27,000 distinct CDR3 sequences, around 10% of which are singletons. The specimen sequenced was effector memory CD4+ T cells from blood. These receptor sequences come from a human donor in good health. The CDR3 runs from the conserved cysteine through the conserved F or W.

v_call	j_call	cdr3_aa
TRBV5-5	TRBJ1-1	CASTLEVPPAFF
TRBV7-8	TRBJ2-1	CASSLARLAGTNEQFF
TRBV18	TRBJ1-1	CASSPAQSTEAFF
TRBV5-4	TRBJ1-4	CASSAGSNEKLFF
TRBV5-1	TRBJ2-7	CASSLAPQGMHEQYF
TRBV11-2	TRBJ1-3	CATGVSNGNTIYF
TRBV7-8	TRBJ2-1	CASSLVTSDISYNEQFF
TRBV18	TRBJ2-1	CASSGTKSYNEQFF
TRBV13	TRBJ2-7	CASSFRQGRLWEQYF
TRBV20-1	TRBJ2-2	CSATPDRNTGELFF
TRBV2	TRBJ1-1	CASFRVNTEAFF
TRBV5-1	TRBJ2-1	CASSSSPSGSSNEQFF
TRBV6-5	TRBJ2-1	CASSYSKGRASWQFF
TRBV11-1	TRBJ1-4	CASAPSKQGRDFATNEKLFF
TRBV6-2/TRBV6-3	TRBJ2-5	CASSPGMRGETQYF
TRBV5-1	TRBJ2-5	CASSSGRGGPETQYF
TRBV7-2	TRBJ2-7	CASSLGAGYEQYF
TRBV28	TRBJ1-5	CASVSNRGGARQPQHF
TRBV10-3	TRBJ1-1	CAISEGHPNTEAFF
TRBV20-1	TRBJ1-2	CSAIPAAIQGANYGYTF
TRBV12-3/TRBV12-4	TRBJ1-2	CASRGGGRRNYGYTF
TRBV20-1	TRBJ2-5	CSARSGGKQETQYF
TRBV20-1	TRBJ2-7	CSARESGHEQYF
TRBV18	TRBJ2-6	CASSLEFSGANVLTF
TRBV7-2	TRBJ1-2	CASSRANPAYYGYTF
TRBV18	TRBJ1-1	CASSPRGMLAFF
TRBV28	TRBJ2-7	CASRESREQYF
TRBV11-3	TRBJ2-1	CASSPGTRRSYNEQFF
TRBV27	TRBJ2-3	CASSYREGTDTQYF
TRBV4-1	TRBJ1-1	CASSRMWGTENTEAFF
TRBV7-2	TRBJ1-2	CASRSQEDGYTF
TRBV20-1	TRBJ1-2	CSVRTGEGYGYTF
TRBV5-1	TRBJ2-5	CASSLSAGGLQETQYF
TRBV15	TRBJ1-3	CATSLRDRAFSGNTIYF
TRBV18	TRBJ2-7	CASSHGVPSSSYEQYF
TRBV7-8	TRBJ2-1	CASSLNSLAGDEQFF
TRBV4-1	TRBJ2-6	CASSQGDFSGANVLTF
TRBV2	TRBJ2-7	CASTLTGTYEQYF
TRBV7-9	TRBJ2-7	CASSPRGPYEQYF
TRBV7-2	TRBJ2-7	CASSWGVYEQYF
TRBV6-1	TRBJ2-7	CASSLNYEQYF
TRBV6-2/TRBV6-3	TRBJ2-7	CASNGQGRIYEQYF
TRBV24-1	TRBJ2-1	CATSEGSAGIHNEQFF
TRBV19	TRBJ2-7	CASSLRDNRYEQYF
TRBV11-2	TRBJ2-3	CASSSLLAGGMDTQYF
TRBV19	TRBJ1-1	CASRPGGALNTEAFF
TRBV20-1	TRBJ1-5	CSARDGGLRGFNQPQHF
TRBV19	TRBJ1-2	CASSIGQGWRYGYTF
TRBV24-1	TRBJ2-5	CATSDTTSIETQYF
TRBV25-1	TRBJ2-4	CASSAGGPKNIQYF
TRBV21-1	TRBJ1-1	CASSKGGHCNTEAFF